This note documents a single TCR beta chain sequence. Its antigen is still unknown. The data were obtained in a study of long-term antiretroviral therapy in people with HIV. Study results and caveats: For ART adherence, viral resistance and therapy changes, no data were available.

An immunoSEQ assay, version v3.0, was performed at survey level. Method: immunoSEQ multiplex PCR; TCRdb's copy keeps in-frame clones and lacks some. There are about 21,000 clones in the sample; approximately 84% occur only once, and roughly 4.9% lies in the top ten. The length of the CDR3 is 13 residues. The V gene's germline CDR1 is SGHTA and CDR2 FQGNSA. Trimming left V 5 bases short and J 2 bases short, with 9 bases between. Sequenced here: unsorted PBMCs, sampled 0.5 years after starting antiretroviral therapy. The clonotype was recovered from a man younger than 35 with HIV. The J gene is TRBJ2-5, the V gene TRBV7-2; D possibly corresponds to TRBD1 (6 bases). The CDR3 sequence is CASSQGPQETQYF. The CDR3 region has the DNA TGTGCCAGCAGCCAGGGGCCACAAGAGACCCAGTACTTC.